These 15 T cell receptor beta chains were sequenced from one sample in a study of CD8 T cells in ankylosing spondylitis (dated by TCRdb to about 2017). The protocol used for the library was 5' RACE. The data were produced on an Illumina HiSeq 2500. TCRdb passed the public sequencing reads through fastp at Q25 and MiXCR, retaining productive beta sequences. CDR3 protein duplicates are merged, each entry listing the most common genes and DNA. In all, the sample holds about 240,000 distinct CDR3 sequences, and roughly 10% of those were seen once. Clones ranked in the top ten supply 6% to 8.5% of the sample. Source material: blood, either unsorted or a sorted T cell fraction (not recorded which). The origin of the receptors is a male donor with ankylosing spondylitis or in good health (not recorded which).

The chain carries TRBV29-1 and TRBJ2-3; no definite D call. This CDR3 has 13 amino acids. With 1 base removed from V and 3 bases from J, the gap between germline ends came to 8 bases. The germline V gene encodes CDR1 SQVTM and CDR2 ANQGSEA. The CDR3 here is CSVEVAATDTQYF. The CDR3, as DNA: TGCAGCGTTGAAGTCGCCGCGACAGATACGCAGTATTTT.

This clonotype was detected many times. V is TRBV9 and J is TRBJ2-3, with D perhaps TRBD1 or TRBD2 (6 bases each). Trimming took off 3 bases at V and 2 bases at J, with 10 bases between the two ends. The CDR3 runs 14 residues. Per the germline V gene, CDR1 is SGDLS and CDR2 is YYNGEE. CDR3 in amino acids: CASSGGADTDTQYF. In DNA form, the CDR3 reads TGTGCCAGCAGCGGGGGGGCCGACACAGATACGCAGTATTTT.

This clonotype was counted many times. The chain is built from TRBV20-1 and TRBJ2-5, with 9 bases aligning to TRBD2. The germline V gene encodes CDR1 DFQATT and CDR2 SNEGSKA (reference sequence). The CDR3 has 13 residues. Losses at the gene ends were 4 bases for V and 5 bases for J; bases not matched to a gene: 5. The CDR3 spells CSATSGIRETQYF. In DNA form, the CDR3 reads TGCAGTGCTACTAGCGGGATTCGGGAGACCCAGTACTTC.

This clonotype was counted ten times or more. The chain couples TRBV12-3 or TRBV12-4 to TRBJ2-1, with D possibly matching TRBD2 (5 bases). The V end lost 4 bases, the J end lost 6 bases, and 13 bases lay between the germline ends. The CDR3 runs to 14 residues. This CDR3 reads CASSSLLASNEQFF. The CDR3 DNA sequence: TGTGCCAGCAGTTCCCTCCTAGCCTCCAATGAGCAGTTCTTC.

This clonotype has ten or more counts. J is TRBJ2-1 and V is TRBV5-5; D may be TRBD1 (5 bases). The germline V gene has CDR1 SGHKS and CDR2 YYEKEE (reference sequence). This CDR3 region has 12 residues. Trimming cost V 1 base and J 10 bases, with 9 bases left between them. CDR3 region: CASSLIRQEQFF. CDR3 DNA sequence: TGTGCCAGCAGCTTGATACGACAGGAGCAGTTCTTC.

This clonotype was observed at least ten times. The chain recombines TRBV5-1 with TRBJ2-7, with 9 bases matching TRBD2. The CDR3 contains 14 residues. The germline V gene encodes CDR1 SGHRS and CDR2 YFSETQ. The V and J ends lost 3 bases and 3 bases, in that order; junction bases with no gene match: 4. The CDR3 nucleotides read TGCGCCAGCAGCTCTGCGGGGGGGCTCTACGAGCAGTACTTC. The encoded protein is CASSSAGGLYEQYF.

This clonotype has at least ten counts. This chain connects TRBV27 to TRBJ2-3, with 11 bases matching TRBD2. Germline lookup yields CDR1 MNHEY and CDR2 SMNVEV (reference sequence). V gave up 10 bases and J gave up 0 bases; unmatched junction bases: 6. This CDR3 is built from 15 residues. DNA of the CDR3: TGTGCCACCTCAAGACTAGCGGGGAGCACAGATACGCAGTATTTT. It translates to CATSRLAGSTDTQYF.

This clonotype was found many times. The chain has TRBV7-6 and TRBJ1-4; 7 bases fit TRBD1. This CDR3 is built from 14 residues. Germline trimming cut 4 bases from V and 4 bases from J; bases unmatched to any gene: 3. Germline V gene data show CDR1 as SGHVS and CDR2 as FNYEAQ. The CDR3 spells CASSSRGGNEKLFF. The DNA of the CDR3 is TGTGCCAGCAGCTCCAGGGGGGGTAATGAAAAACTGTTTTTT.

This clonotype appeared many times. The chain couples TRBV28 to TRBJ1-1; no reliable D call. From germline, CDR1 is MDHEN and CDR2 SYDVKM. The CDR3 is 14 amino acids. Between the trimmed V and J ends, which lost 1 base and 0 bases, there was a span of 6 bases. The CDR3 region is CASSLFRMNTEAFF. The CDR3 DNA reads TGTGCCAGCAGTTTATTCAGGATGAACACTGAAGCTTTCTTT.

This clonotype was picked up many times. V gene TRBV5-1 combines with J gene TRBJ1-3; possibly TRBD1 for D (6 bases). Per germline, CDR1 SGHRS and CDR2 YFSETQ. Trimming cost V 1 base and J 4 bases, with 9 bases left between them. The CDR3 runs 14 residues. CDR3 protein: CASSLQQGGNTIYF. The CDR3 nucleotides are TGCGCCAGCAGCTTGCAACAGGGAGGAAACACCATATATTTT.

This clonotype was detected ten times or more. This rearrangement joins TRBV29-1 to TRBJ2-5; 9 nucleotides line up with TRBD1. J was trimmed by 5 bases and V by 5 bases; bases with no gene match: 9. The CDR3 spans 14 residues. CDR1 is SQVTM and CDR2 is ANQGSEA in the germline V gene. CDR3 amino acids: CSVHPGQGLETQYF. CDR3 DNA sequence: TGCAGCGTTCACCCTGGACAGGGGCTTGAGACCCAGTACTTC.

This clonotype showed up many times. This chain uses TRBV20-1 with TRBJ1-2; D unclear. The V gene's germline CDR1 is DFQATT and CDR2 SNEGSKA (reference sequence). Deletions cut 2 bases from V and 8 bases from J, with 12 bases between. This CDR3 is built from 12 residues. For the CDR3, the DNA is TGCAGTGCTAGACCTTGGGCGCGCGGCTACACCTTC. Amino acids: CSARPWARGYTF.

This clonotype was recorded a few times. The chain is built from TRBV21-1 and TRBJ1-1; the table's D gene call, TRBD1, was not cross checked with the DNA. TRBV21-1 is a pseudogene locus. The CDR3 is 15 amino acids. This CDR3 reads CASSKGQPGGTEAFF. CDR3 nucleotides: TGTGCCAGCAGCAAAGGACAACCGGGGGGCACTGAAGCTTTCTTT.

This clonotype was counted ten times or more. This chain joins TRBV12-3 or TRBV12-4 and TRBJ2-7, with 8 bases aligning to TRBD1. The CDR3 consists of 13 residues. Losses at the gene ends were 6 bases for V and 6 bases for J; bases not matched to a gene: 7. The CDR3 DNA reads as TGTGCCAGCAGAGAGGACAGGGCACCCGAGCAGTACTTC. This encodes CASREDRAPEQYF.

The sample holds a few counts of this clonotype. The chain has TRBV25-1 and TRBJ2-2; no clear D. CDR3 length: 13 amino acids. Germline loops: CDR1 MGHDK, CDR2 SYGVNS. V was cut by 1 base and J by 6 bases, with 6 bases left in between. CDR3 region: CASSESYPGELFF. CDR3 nucleotide sequence: TGTGCCAGCAGTGAATCTTACCCCGGGGAGCTGTTTTTT. The whole variable domain, filled in from reference TRBV25-1 and TRBJ2-2, reads EADIYQTPRYLVIGTGKKITLECSQTMGHDKMYWYQQDPGMELHLIHYSYGVNSTEKGDLSSESTVSRIRTEHFPLTLESARPSHTSQYLCASSESYPGELFFGEGSRLTVL.